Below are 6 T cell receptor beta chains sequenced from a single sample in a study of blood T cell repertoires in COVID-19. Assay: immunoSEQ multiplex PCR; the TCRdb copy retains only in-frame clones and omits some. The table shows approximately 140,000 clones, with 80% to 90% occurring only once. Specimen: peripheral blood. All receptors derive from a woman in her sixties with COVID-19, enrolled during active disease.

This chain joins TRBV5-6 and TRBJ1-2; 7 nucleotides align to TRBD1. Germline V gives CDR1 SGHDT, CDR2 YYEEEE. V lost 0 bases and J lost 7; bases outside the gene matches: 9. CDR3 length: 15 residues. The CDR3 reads CASSLGGQRVSGYTF. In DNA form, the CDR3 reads TGTGCCAGCAGCTTGGGGGGACAGCGGGTTTCTGGCTACACCTTC.

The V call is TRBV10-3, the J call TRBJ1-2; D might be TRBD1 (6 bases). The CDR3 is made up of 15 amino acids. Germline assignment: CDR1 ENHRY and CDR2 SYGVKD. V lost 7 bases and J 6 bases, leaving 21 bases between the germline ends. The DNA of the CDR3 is TGTGCCATCACCCAAACTCCAGGGGAAGGGGATGGCTACACCTTC. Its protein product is CAITQTPGEGDGYTF.

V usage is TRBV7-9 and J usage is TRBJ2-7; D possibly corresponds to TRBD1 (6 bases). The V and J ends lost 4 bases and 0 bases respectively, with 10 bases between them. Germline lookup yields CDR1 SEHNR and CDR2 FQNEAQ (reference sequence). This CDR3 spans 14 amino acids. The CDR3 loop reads CASSSWTASYEQYF. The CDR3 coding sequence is TGTGCCAGCAGCTCCTGGACAGCCTCCTACGAGCAGTACTTC. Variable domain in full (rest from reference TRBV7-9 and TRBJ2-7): DTGVSQNPRHKITKRGQNVTFRCDPISEHNRLYWYRQTLGQGPEFLTYFQNEAQLEKSRLLSDRFSAERPKGSFSTLEIQRTEQGDSAMYLCASSSWTASYEQYFGPGTRLTVT.

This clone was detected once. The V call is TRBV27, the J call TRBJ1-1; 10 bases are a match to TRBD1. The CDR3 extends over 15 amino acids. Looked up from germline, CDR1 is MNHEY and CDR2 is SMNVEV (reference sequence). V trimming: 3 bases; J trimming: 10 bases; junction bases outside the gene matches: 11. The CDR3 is CASSLYPGQGLGAFF. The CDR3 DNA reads TGTGCCAGCAGTTTGTACCCGGGACAGGGGCTTGGAGCTTTCTTT.

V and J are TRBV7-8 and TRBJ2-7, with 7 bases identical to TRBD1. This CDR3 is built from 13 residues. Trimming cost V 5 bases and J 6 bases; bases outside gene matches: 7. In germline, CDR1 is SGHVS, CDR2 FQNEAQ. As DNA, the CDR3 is TGTGCCAGCAGCCAGACAGGGTATAGCGAGCAGTACTTC. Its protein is CASSQTGYSEQYF.

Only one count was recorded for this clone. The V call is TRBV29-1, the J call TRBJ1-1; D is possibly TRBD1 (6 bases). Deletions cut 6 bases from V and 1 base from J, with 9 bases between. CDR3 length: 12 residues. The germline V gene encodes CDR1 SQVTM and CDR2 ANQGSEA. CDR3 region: CSVGRGNTEAFF. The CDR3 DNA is TGCAGCGTCGGCAGGGGGAACACTGAAGCTTTCTTT.